This TCR beta chain was retrieved from a study of read filtering for tumor transcriptome and immune sequencing. The overall study: Mean patient age was approximately 66 years, range roughly 47 to 90; approximately 18 male, some 14 female. Transcriptome libraries were built from DNase-treated RNA. Study-level points and caveats: Even smaller IR-seq throughput identified most shared clonotypes. This fraction held mixed bone marrow immune cells after CD138-negative sorting.

About this clonotype: As yet, its antigen is unknown.

V gave up 10 bases and J gave up 2 bases; unmatched junction bases: 11. The CDR3 is made up of 15 amino acids. From 350 to 500 ng of RNA, a library with molecular barcoded alpha/delta and beta/gamma adaptors was made. TCRdb itself ran the reads through MiXCR, one entry per CDR3 protein. The sample has some 130,000 distinct CDR3 sequences, around 14% seen once; the top ten hold roughly 7.6%. This chain connects TRBV12-3 or TRBV12-4 to TRBJ1-5; 7 nucleotides line up with TRBD1. This clonotype was obtained from a donor at least 40 years old with multiple myeloma. Specimen: a population of CD138-negative cells sorted from bone marrow. The CDR3 loop reads CAISPTGAGNQPQHF. The CDR3, as DNA: TGTGCCATCAGCCCTACAGGGGCCGGCAATCAGCCCCAGCATTTT.